This TCR beta chain comes out of a study of shared clonotypes between healthy human individuals. Looked up from germline, CDR1 is KGHSH and CDR2 is LQKENI. V gave up 2 bases and J gave up 9 bases, with 11 bases separating them. CDR3 length: 13 residues. In the sorted-subset replicate PCRs, 200 ng DNA, around 32,000 T cell genomes, was used. Sequencing used immunoSEQ multiplex PCR; TCRdb keeps in-frame clones, though not all of them. The sample includes over a million clones, roughly 98% of them seen just once. The sequence was obtained from a man aged 25-40 years in good health. The sample consisted of naive CD4+ T cells sorted from blood. Subset denoted: CD45RA+ positively selected. V gene TRBV18 combines with J gene TRBJ2-1, with D tentatively TRBD1 (6 bases). In DNA form, the CDR3 reads TGTGCCAGCTCACCAACAGGGTTGGGTGAGCAGTTCTTC. Translation gives CASSPTGLGEQFF.